This is a list of T cell receptor beta chains from one sample in a study of shared clonotypes between healthy human individuals. Assay used: immunoSEQ multiplex PCR; TCRdb lists only in-frame clones, some missing. The sample shows around 320,000 clones, roughly 87% of them seen only once. Sequenced: memory CD8+ T cells sorted from blood. Every receptor here comes from a man aged 18 to 29 in good health. The CDR3 runs from the conserved cysteine through the conserved F or W. The D gene is left open where the match is weak. Size values are once, few and many counts, or a class for expanded clones, and some rows have none.

v_call	clone_size	j_call	d_call	cdr3_nt	cdr3_aa
TRBV30	-	TRBJ2-2	TRBD2	TGTGCCTGCGGGGGGGCCTTGGCCGGGGAGCTGTTTTTT	CACGGALAGELFF
TRBV14	-	TRBJ2-1	-	TGTGCCAGCAGCCAAGATCCGACTATTGTGGGATGGAATGAGCAGTTCTTC	CASSQDPTIVGWNEQFF
TRBV6-6	-	TRBJ2-7	TRBD1	TGTGCCAGCAGCCACCGGGACAGGCCGTCCTACGAGCAGTACTTC	CASSHRDRPSYEQYF
TRBV28	-	TRBJ2-1	-	TGTGCCAGCTCCGGCGTCGACTCCTACAATGAGCAGTTCTTC	CASSGVDSYNEQFF
TRBV2	-	TRBJ1-2	-	TGTGCCAGCAGTGAAGGTTTAAGACAGACTAACTATGGCTACACCTTC	CASSEGLRQTNYGYTF
TRBV5-1	-	TRBJ2-2	TRBD2	TGCGCCAGCAGCTCCTCAGCGGGGATGAACACCGGGGAGCTGTTTTTT	CASSSSAGMNTGELFF
TRBV10-1	once	TRBJ2-4	TRBD2	TGCGCCAGCAGTGAGTCCCTAGCGGGCACCAAAAACATTCAGTACTTC	CASSESLAGTKNIQYF
TRBV4-1	-	TRBJ1-2	-	TGCGCCAGCAGCCAAGGGTGGGGCGAGGGGGTTGATGGCTACACCTTC	CASSQGWGEGVDGYTF
TRBV13	once	TRBJ2-7	-	TGTGCCAGCAGCTTAGGCGTACCGGGCGAGCAGTACTTC	CASSLGVPGEQYF
TRBV30	-	TRBJ1-1	-	TGTGCCTGTTCTCAGGTCGGGGATACTTCTGAAGCTTTCTTT	CACSQVGDTSEAFF
TRBV4-2	-	TRBJ2-1	-	TGTGCCAGCAGCCAAGAAAAGGGCTCCTACAATGAGCAGTTCTTC	CASSQEKGSYNEQFF
TRBV10-3	-	TRBJ2-1	-	TGTGCCATCAGTGAGTCGATTAGCCCCGTGGACAATGAGCAGTTCTTC	CAISESISPVDNEQFF
TRBV27	-	TRBJ2-7	TRBD1	TGTGCCAGCAGTTTTCTCGGGGACAGGGGTCCAGACGAGCAGTACTTC	CASSFLGDRGPDEQYF
TRBV5-1	-	TRBJ1-5	-	TGCGCCAGCAGCTTGGGCCCCCAGGGTTCGTTCAGCAATCAGCCCCAGCATTTT	CASSLGPQGSFSNQPQHF
TRBV7-3	-	TRBJ2-3	-	TGTGCCAGCAGCCCCATTGGAAGGGGGGCACCAGATACGCAGTATTTT	CASSPIGRGAPDTQYF
TRBV5-4	-	TRBJ2-5	TRBD2	TGTGCCAGCAGCCGGGGGGGCCACCAAGAGACCCAGTACTTC	CASSRGGHQETQYF
TRBV27	-	TRBJ2-3	-	TGTGCCAGCAGTTTAGGGCGACTCACAGATACGCAGTATTTT	CASSLGRLTDTQYF
TRBV5-4	-	TRBJ1-1	TRBD1	TGTGCCAGCAGCCATTGGACAGGGGCGGACACTGAAGCTTTCTTT	CASSHWTGADTEAFF
TRBV6-6	-	TRBJ2-7	-	TGTGCCAGCAGTTCGTGGGTCACTACTACGGAGCAGTACTTC	CASSSWVTTTEQYF
TRBV28	-	TRBJ1-1	-	TGTGCCAGCAGCCCGCGGGGGAACACTGAAGCTTTCTTT	CASSPRGNTEAFF
TRBV9	few	TRBJ2-5	-	TGTGCCAGCAGCGAATTAACAGGGAACCAAGAGACCCAGTACTTC	CASSELTGNQETQYF
TRBV4-1	-	TRBJ2-1	TRBD2	TGCGCCAGCAGGATAGGGGTCCACGGACTAGGAATTTCAGGCAATGAGCAGTTCTTC	CASRIGVHGLGISGNEQFF
TRBV27	-	TRBJ1-6	-	TGTGCCAGCAGTTTATCGCTGGTGACACCCCTCCACTTT	CASSLSLVTPLHF
TRBV7-9	-	TRBJ2-1	TRBD1	TGTGCCAGCAGCGGAGGGGACAGGGAAACTGAGCAGTTCTTC	CASSGGDRETEQFF
TRBV9	-	TRBJ2-2	TRBD2	TGTGCCAGCAGCTCGGGACTAGCGGGGGCGAACACCGGGGAGCTGTTTTTT	CASSSGLAGANTGELFF
TRBV20-1	-	TRBJ2-7	-	TGCAGTGCTAGGCGCGGCTACGAGCAGTACTTC	CSARRGYEQYF
TRBV6-1	-	TRBJ1-2	-	TGTGCCAGCAGTGAAGCTGGGGCAGGTTATGGCTACACCTTC	CASSEAGAGYGYTF
TRBV4-1	-	TRBJ2-3	-	TGCGCCAGCAGCCCGACAGCCCTAGGCCACAGGGATACGCAGTATTTT	CASSPTALGHRDTQYF
TRBV5-6	once	TRBJ2-5	-	TGTGCCAGCAGCCCGTCACAGGGTCACCAAGAGACCCAGTACTTC	CASSPSQGHQETQYF
TRBV7-9	-	TRBJ2-3	-	TGTGCCAGCAGCTTTCGTGGGTTTTTCCCCACAAGCACAGATACGCAGTATTTT	CASSFRGFFPTSTDTQYF
TRBV7-3	-	TRBJ2-7	-	TGTGCCAGCAGTTCCCTCGGGCCCAACGGAGAGCAGTACTTC	CASSSLGPNGEQYF
TRBV6-6	-	TRBJ2-4	TRBD2	TGTGCCAGCAGCCCATCCCGGGAGGGCCCCAAAAACATTCAGTACTTC	CASSPSREGPKNIQYF
TRBV13	-	TRBJ1-1	-	TGTGCCAGCAGCTTAGACGAGGAGGCTGAAGCTTTCTTT	CASSLDEEAEAFF
TRBV5-4	-	TRBJ2-5	-	TGTGCCAGCAGCGGGGGAGGGACCCAGTACTTC	CASSGGGTQYF
TRBV4-3	-	TRBJ2-6	-	TGCGCCAGCAGCCAAGCACCTCACTCTGGGGCCAACGTCCTGACTTTC	CASSQAPHSGANVLTF
TRBV27	once	TRBJ2-5	TRBD1	TGTGCCAGCAGTTTTGGGCCCGGGACAGGGAAAGAGACCCAGTACTTC	CASSFGPGTGKETQYF
TRBV7-2	-	TRBJ2-7	-	TGTGCCAGCACCAATAAGTTCTACGAGCAGTACTTC	CASTNKFYEQYF
TRBV6-4	-	TRBJ1-1	-	TGTGCCAGCAGGGAAACGGGGGACACTGAAGCTTTCTTT	CASRETGDTEAFF
TRBV10-3	-	TRBJ1-6	-	TGTGCCATCAGTGAGCGATCTGACGGACCTAATTCACCCCTCCACTTT	CAISERSDGPNSPLHF
TRBV30	-	TRBJ2-7	TRBD2	TGTGCCTGGGGGCCAGGACTAGGCTACGAGCAGTACTTC	CAWGPGLGYEQYF
TRBV5-1	once	TRBJ2-7	-	TGCGCCAGCAGCTTTCCAGAGGCCTACGAGCAGTACTTC	CASSFPEAYEQYF
TRBV4-2	once	TRBJ2-2	-	TGTGCCAGCAGCCTAGGGAGCGGGGAGCTGTTTTTT	CASSLGSGELFF
TRBV5-1	many	TRBJ2-7	TRBD1	TGCGCCAGCAGCTTCGACAGGGTGGGCGAGCAGTACTTC	CASSFDRVGEQYF
TRBV9	-	TRBJ2-2	TRBD1	TGTGCCAGCAGCTCCCAAGGACAGGGTTTTAACACCGGGGAGCTGTTTTTT	CASSSQGQGFNTGELFF
TRBV7-2	-	TRBJ1-3	TRBD1	TGTGCCAGCAGCCTTACAGGGGTGTCTGGAAACACCATATATTTT	CASSLTGVSGNTIYF
TRBV7-9	-	TRBJ1-2	-	TGTGCCAGCAGCACTCGACAGGATGCTAACTATGGCTACACCTTC	CASSTRQDANYGYTF
TRBV7-2	-	TRBJ2-7	-	TGTGCCAGCAGCTTTGGGCGGACATTAACCGCCTACGAGCAGTACTTC	CASSFGRTLTAYEQYF
TRBV6-1	-	TRBJ1-5	TRBD1	TGTGCCAGCAGTGGCGGGACAGGGATGCGACAGCCCCAGCATTTT	CASSGGTGMRQPQHF
TRBV10-1	-	TRBJ2-7	TRBD2	TGCGCCAGCAGTGATCGGGCTAGCGGGACCTACGAGCAGTACTTC	CASSDRASGTYEQYF
TRBV12-5	-	TRBJ2-3	-	TGTGCTAGTGGTTTAAGTAGATCAGGGGCTTTCACAGATACGCAGTATTTT	CASGLSRSGAFTDTQYF
TRBV5-1	-	TRBJ1-1	-	TGCGCCAGCAGCCCGGGGGGCGCGAGCGGGAACACTGAAGCTTTCTTT	CASSPGGASGNTEAFF
TRBV2	-	TRBJ2-1	TRBD1	TGTGCCAGCAGTGATTATGGACAGGACAATGAGCAGTTCTTC	CASSDYGQDNEQFF
TRBV10-2	-	TRBJ1-5	TRBD1	TGCGCCAGCAGGGGACAGAGTAATCAGCCCCAGCATTTT	CASRGQSNQPQHF
TRBV7-7	-	TRBJ2-2	TRBD2	TGTGCTAGCAGCTTAGGCCCGGCGGGGGCCGGGGAGCTGTTTTTT	CASSLGPAGAGELFF
TRBV5-6	-	TRBJ2-7	-	TGTGCCAGCAGCTTGGTGGCCAGCCCCTACGAGCAGTACTTC	CASSLVASPYEQYF
TRBV19	-	TRBJ2-7	-	TGTGCCAGTAGTATAGGAGGGGGAGCCTCCTACGAGCAGTACTTC	CASSIGGGASYEQYF
TRBV2	-	TRBJ2-1	TRBD2	TGTGCCAGCAGCCTATGGACTAGCGGGGCCAACAATGAGCAGTTCTTC	CASSLWTSGANNEQFF
TRBV19	-	TRBJ1-5	TRBD1	TGTGCCAGTAGTATTAGGGACAGAAATCAGCCCCAGCATTTT	CASSIRDRNQPQHF
TRBV29-1	-	TRBJ2-3	TRBD1	TGCAGCGTTCCCCCAACAGGGGGCGGGACAGATACGCAGTATTTT	CSVPPTGGGTDTQYF